A selection of T cell receptor beta chains follows, all from one sample in a study of blood T cell repertoires in COVID-19. Method: immunoSEQ multiplex PCR; TCRdb's copy keeps in-frame clones and lacks some. This table has 40,000 to 50,000 clones, over 75% appearing once. Specimen: peripheral blood. These receptors all stem from a young man with active or convalescent COVID-19. The CDR3 runs from the conserved cysteine through the conserved F or W. A D gene is named only where the DNA matches it firmly. Rows give clone size only sometimes, using once, few, many, or a class for an expanded clone.

clone_size	j_call	d_call	v_call	cdr3_aa	cdr3_nt
NA	TRBJ1-4	NA	TRBV7-2	CASSSGFANEKLFF	TGTGCCAGCAGCTCGGGGTTTGCTAATGAAAAACTGTTTTTT
NA	TRBJ2-5	NA	TRBV20-1	CSASLRETQYF	TGCAGTGCCTCCTTGAGGGAGACCCAGTACTTC
NA	TRBJ2-3	TRBD1	TRBV9	CASSADRAGKDTQYF	TGTGCCAGCAGCGCAGACAGGGCGGGTAAAGATACGCAGTATTTT
NA	TRBJ2-2	TRBD2	TRBV7-8	CASRDPGTSGGGTGELFF	TGTGCCAGCAGAGACCCCGGGACTAGCGGGGGAGGCACCGGGGAGCTGTTTTTT
NA	TRBJ1-5	NA	TRBV6-5	CASSSRQVGQPQHF	TGTGCCAGCAGTTCTCGACAGGTCGGTCAGCCCCAGCATTTT
NA	TRBJ1-5	NA	TRBV6-6	CASSSGYSNQPQHF	TGTGCCAGCAGTTCCGGGTATAGCAATCAGCCCCAGCATTTT
NA	TRBJ2-5	TRBD2	TRBV5-1	CASSFGLAGDTETQYF	TGCGCCAGCAGCTTCGGACTAGCGGGAGACACAGAGACCCAGTACTTC
NA	TRBJ2-3	NA	TRBV7-3	CASSPIGGAGTDTQYF	TGTGCCAGCAGCCCCATAGGGGGGGCAGGCACAGATACGCAGTATTTT
once	TRBJ2-1	TRBD2	TRBV4-2	CASSQVQTSGSINNEQFF	TGTGCCAGCAGCCAAGTTCAGACTAGCGGCTCAATTAACAATGAGCAGTTCTTC
NA	TRBJ1-4	TRBD1	TRBV27	CASRADRVGEKLFF	TGTGCCAGCAGAGCTGACAGGGTGGGGGAAAAACTGTTTTTT
few	TRBJ2-7	NA	TRBV18	CASSPSPGMSSYEQYF	TGTGCCAGCTCACCCTCTCCAGGGATGAGCTCCTACGAGCAGTACTTC
NA	TRBJ1-2	NA	TRBV5-1	CASSLAAGWGYTF	TGCGCCAGCAGCTTGGCGGCAGGGTGGGGCTACACCTTC
NA	TRBJ2-1	TRBD2	TRBV4-1	CASSRTEAGGPKNEQFF	TGCGCCAGCAGCCGCACCGAGGCGGGAGGGCCTAAAAATGAGCAGTTCTTC
NA	TRBJ1-6	TRBD1	TRBV2	CASRIQGAGLNSPLHF	TGTGCCAGCAGAATTCAGGGGGCAGGGTTAAATTCACCCCTCCACTTT
NA	TRBJ1-2	NA	TRBV14	CASSQDRSAYGYTF	TGTGCCAGCAGCCAAGATCGGTCCGCCTATGGCTACACCTTC
few	TRBJ1-2	NA	TRBV29-1	CSVDEQSGYTF	TGCAGCGTTGACGAACAGTCGGGCTACACCTTC
few	TRBJ1-1	NA	TRBV28	CATLEDYTEAFF	TGTGCCACCCTAGAAGACTACACTGAAGCTTTCTTT
NA	TRBJ2-1	NA	TRBV4-2	CASSRSDSLPYNEQFF	TGTGCCAGCAGCCGCAGCGACTCCCTCCCTTACAATGAGCAGTTCTTC
NA	TRBJ2-2	TRBD1	TRBV29-1	CSVPGQAGELFF	TGCAGCGTACCGGGACAGGCCGGGGAGCTGTTTTTT
NA	TRBJ2-5	NA	TRBV18	CASSPQGVGLAQSASRETQYF	TGTGCCAGCTCTCCACAGGGGGTTGGACTAGCGCAAAGCGCCTCAAGAGAGACCCAGTACTTC
NA	TRBJ2-3	TRBD2	TRBV19	CASSKGAGVTQYF	TGTGCCAGTAGTAAAGGGGCGGGAGTTACGCAGTATTTT
NA	TRBJ2-6	NA	TRBV18	CASSPLKGAGANVLTF	TGTGCCAGCTCTCCTTTGAAGGGGGCTGGGGCCAACGTCCTGACTTTC
NA	TRBJ2-7	NA	TRBV5-6	CASSLVVWQNYEQYF	TGTGCCAGCAGCTTAGTCGTTTGGCAGAACTACGAGCAGTACTTC
NA	TRBJ2-5	TRBD2	TRBV6-6	CASRNPGGIQETQYF	TGTGCCAGCAGGAACCCGGGGGGGATCCAAGAGACCCAGTACTTC
NA	TRBJ1-1	NA	TRBV6-6	CASSYSPGRNTEAFF	TGTGCCAGCAGTTACTCGCCAGGTCGGAACACTGAAGCTTTCTTT
NA	TRBJ2-3	TRBD2	TRBV7-9	CASSLVLAGGHTQYF	TGTGCCAGCAGCTTGGTCCTAGCGGGGGGGCATACGCAGTATTTT
few	TRBJ1-5	NA	TRBV4-3	CASSQTIGQPQHF	TGCGCCAGCAGCCAGACAATAGGTCAGCCCCAGCATTTT
NA	TRBJ1-3	TRBD1	TRBV18	CASSPPGSGGRGNTIYF	TGTGCCAGCTCACCCCCCGGGTCAGGGGGCCGTGGAAACACCATATATTTT
NA	TRBJ2-5	NA	TRBV12-3/TRBV12-4	CASRDGVGAQYF	TGTGCCAGCAGGGACGGGGTCGGGGCCCAGTACTTC